These 14 T cell receptor beta chains were all obtained from the same sample, sequenced in a study of early T cells in non-severe SARS-CoV-2 infection. TCRdb reprocessed the 5' RACE reads with MiXCR, giving one entry per CDR3 protein. Of about 39,000 distinct CDR3 sequences in the sample, 5.5% to 7% are singletons; the top ten hold 4.4%. The material sequenced was whole blood, taken at baseline. Receptors were obtained from an adult who was a healthcare worker with PCR-confirmed SARS-CoV-2 infection or an uninfected control (not recorded which).

At least ten counts were recorded for this clonotype. The J gene is TRBJ1-4, the V gene TRBV5-5; D is perhaps TRBD1 (5 bases). Trimming left V 2 bases short and J 5 bases short, with 13 bases between. The CDR3 extends over 15 amino acids. Germline CDR1 is SGHKS and CDR2 is YYEKEE (reference sequence). The CDR3 region has the DNA TGTGCCAGCAGCTTTAAGGCAGCAGGGAATGAAAAACTGTTTTTT. Its protein product is CASSFKAAGNEKLFF.

The chain links TRBV12-3 or TRBV12-4 to TRBJ1-1; D gene unclear. This CDR3 is 13 amino acids long. Trimming removed 10 bases from V and 0 bases from J, with 12 bases in between. CDR3 DNA: TGTGCCAATGCTCTCGGGGTGAACACTGAAGCTTTCTTT. Its protein product is CANALGVNTEAFF.

CDR3 DNA sequence: TGCAGTGTCCTGACAGGGGGTATCTCCTACGAGCAGTACTTC. Its translation is CSVLTGGISYEQYF. The rearrangement joins TRBV20-1 to TRBJ2-7; 9 nucleotides align to TRBD1. With 7 bases clipped from V and 0 bases from J, the junction kept 7 bases outside the gene matches. The V gene's germline CDR1 is DFQATT and CDR2 SNEGSKA (reference sequence). This CDR3 has 14 amino acids.

This clonotype was counted many times. V gene TRBV18 combines with J gene TRBJ2-3; D is ambiguous. Germline-derived CDR1 and CDR2 are KGHSH and LQKENI. This CDR3 is 12 amino acids long. V was pared by 2 bases and J by 4 bases, with 4 bases between. The CDR3 region is CASSPKADTQYF. CDR3 in DNA: TGTGCCAGCTCACCAAAGGCAGATACGCAGTATTTT.

The sample holds many counts of this clonotype. The chain joins TRBV11-2 to TRBJ2-1, with 12 bases identical to TRBD2. The CDR3 is made up of 17 amino acids. V dropped 0 bases and J dropped 7; count of bases not matched to a gene: 7. Germline-derived CDR1 and CDR2 are SGHAT and FQNNGV. This chain's CDR3 is CASSLETSGRALNEQFF. The CDR3 DNA reads TGTGCCAGCAGCTTAGAGACTAGCGGGAGAGCTTTAAATGAGCAGTTCTTC. Full variable domain (remainder filled in from reference TRBV11-2 and TRBJ2-1): EAGVAQSPRYKIIEKRQSVAFWCNPISGHATLYWYQQILGQGPKLLIQFQNNGVVDDSQLPKDRFSAERLKGVDSTLKIQPAKLEDSAVYLCASSLETSGRALNEQFFGPGTRLTVL.

This clonotype was seen ten or more times. The V and J genes are TRBV7-8 and TRBJ2-1, with 9 bases fitting TRBD1. This CDR3 has 16 amino acids. V lost 2 bases, J lost 1 base, and 3 bases stayed unmatched. The V gene's germline CDR1 is SGHVS and CDR2 FQNEAQ. CDR3 sequence: CASSLTGQGSYNEQFF. In nucleotides, the CDR3 is TGTGCCAGCAGCTTAACGGGACAGGGTTCCTACAATGAGCAGTTCTTC. The whole variable domain, filled in from reference TRBV7-8 and TRBJ2-1, reads GAGVSQSPRYKVAKRGQDVALRCDPISGHVSLFWYQQALGQGPEFLTYFQNEAQLDKSGLPSDRFFAERPEGSVSTLKIQRTQQEDSAVYLCASSLTGQGSYNEQFFGPGTRLTVL.

This clonotype has ten or more counts. The CDR3 region is CASRRDVDEQFF. CDR3 DNA sequence: TGTGCCAGCAGGAGGGATGTGGATGAGCAGTTCTTC. This chain joins TRBV2 and TRBJ2-1; D is perhaps TRBD2 (5 bases). This CDR3 contains 12 residues. Germline CDR1 and CDR2: SNHLY and FYNNEI. Trimming took off 6 bases at V and 8 bases at J, with 11 bases between the two ends.

This clonotype was detected ten times or more. CDR3 DNA: TGTGCCAGCAGTTACACGACTGGTAACACCGGGGAGCTGTTTTTT. It is translated as CASSYTTGNTGELFF. The chain combines TRBV6-5 with TRBJ2-2; D gene uncertain. CDR3 size: 15 residues. Germline-derived CDR1 and CDR2 are MNHEY and SVGAGI. The V end was cut by 2 bases, the J end by 2 bases, with 9 bases between.

There are a few counts of this clonotype. The gene calls are TRBV11-2 and TRBJ1-2; D not resolved. V lost 2 bases and J lost 5, with 12 bases in between. Germline-derived CDR1 and CDR2 are SGHAT and FQNNGV. This CDR3 contains 14 residues. This CDR3 reads CASSLRPDRYGYTF. The CDR3, as DNA: TGTGCCAGCAGCTTACGCCCCGACCGGTATGGCTACACCTTC.

This clonotype appeared many times. This rearrangement joins TRBV18 to TRBJ2-5, with D perhaps TRBD1 (6 bases). CDR3 length: 17 residues. The V gene's germline CDR1 is KGHSH and CDR2 LQKENI. V shed 2 bases and J shed 1 base, with 17 bases lying between them. CDR3 loop: CASSPNTGYSSQETQYF. The CDR3 DNA reads TGTGCCAGCTCACCAAACACAGGGTACTCGAGCCAAGAGACCCAGTACTTC.

This clonotype was observed many times. The chain links TRBV19 to TRBJ1-2; 8 positions agree with TRBD1. V lost 6 bases to trimming and J lost 9 bases; unmatched junction nucleotides: 15. CDR1 is LNHDA, CDR2 SQIVND, per germline (reference sequence). The CDR3 is made up of 15 amino acids. The CDR3 coding sequence is TGTGCCAGTAGCTTACCCGGGACAGGTGGAGGTAGCTACACCTTC. It is translated as CASSLPGTGGGSYTF.

In its sample, this clonotype was seen many times. V and J are TRBV7-9 and TRBJ1-1; 7 bases are a match to TRBD1. The V segment lost 5 bases and the J segment 1 base; nucleotides outside the gene matches: 10. From germline, CDR1 is SEHNR and CDR2 FQNEAQ (reference sequence). This CDR3 comprises 16 residues. CDR3 DNA sequence: TGTGCCAGCAGCCAAGATCGGACAGGCCAGAACACTGAAGCTTTCTTT. This translates into CASSQDRTGQNTEAFF.

This clonotype was recorded many times. The chain employs TRBV4-3 and TRBJ1-1; TRBD1 is a possible D gene (5 bases). The V end was cut by 0 bases, the J end by 5 bases, with 16 bases between. The CDR3 spans 16 residues. Germline V gene sequence: CDR1 LGHNA, CDR2 YSLEER. Here the CDR3 DNA reads TGCGCCAGCAGCCAAGAGTGGGCGGGGGAAAGGACTGAAGCTTTCTTT. The encoded protein is CASSQEWAGERTEAFF.

The sample holds many counts of this clonotype. The chain recombines TRBV6-4 with TRBJ1-1; D remains ambiguous. The CDR3 loop spans 13 amino acids. Germline V gives CDR1 MRHNA, CDR2 SNTAGT. Trimming shortened V by 5 bases and J by 2 bases, and 9 bases separated the two germline ends. CDR3 protein: CASSQDLNTEAFF. The CDR3 nucleotides are TGTGCCAGCAGTCAGGACCTAAACACTGAAGCTTTCTTT.